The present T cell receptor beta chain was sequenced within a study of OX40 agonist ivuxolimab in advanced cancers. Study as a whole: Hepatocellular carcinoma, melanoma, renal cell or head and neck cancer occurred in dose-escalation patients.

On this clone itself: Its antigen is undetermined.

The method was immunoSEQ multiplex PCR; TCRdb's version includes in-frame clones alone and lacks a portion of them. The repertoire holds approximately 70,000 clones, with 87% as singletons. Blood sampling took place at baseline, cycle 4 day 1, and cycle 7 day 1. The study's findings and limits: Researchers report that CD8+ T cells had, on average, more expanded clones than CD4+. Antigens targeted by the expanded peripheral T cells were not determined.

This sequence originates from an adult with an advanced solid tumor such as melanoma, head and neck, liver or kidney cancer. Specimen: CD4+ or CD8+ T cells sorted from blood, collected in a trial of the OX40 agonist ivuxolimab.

In nucleotides, the CDR3 is TGTGCCATCAGATTGGACAGAGGGAACACTGAAGCTTTCTTT. Its translation is CAIRLDRGNTEAFF. V usage is TRBV10-3 and J usage is TRBJ1-1; D may be TRBD1 (6 bases). The germline V gene has CDR1 ENHRY and CDR2 SYGVKD. V dropped 6 bases and J dropped 1 base, with 12 bases sitting between them. The CDR3 extends over 14 amino acids.